This record concerns one T cell receptor (beta chain) sequence. Profiled with immunoSEQ multiplex PCR; TCRdb holds only in-frame clones, not every one. The sample yields about 47,000 clones, approximately 71% seen once. This entry is derived from a study of blood T cell repertoires in COVID-19. Study background: Samples came from the United States, Italy and Spain, spanning acute and convalescent COVID-19. PBMCs, B-cell-depleted T cells, or T cells were the source of the cDNA or gDNA that made up the material.

Germline V gene sequence: CDR1 SGDLS, CDR2 YYNGEE. Between the trimmed V and J ends, which lost 4 bases and 2 bases, there was a span of 15 bases. The CDR3 covers 15 residues. Sequences were obtained from peripheral blood. The V call is TRBV9, the J call TRBJ1-1; D unclear. The sequence was collected from a man at least 80 years old with acute or convalescent COVID-19. The CDR3 DNA reads TGTGCCAGCAGCCCGTCACTGGGCGTTAACACTGAAGCTTTCTTT. Translating gives CASSPSLGVNTEAFF.